This is a list of T cell receptor beta chains from one sample in a study of blood T cell repertoires in COVID-19. Repertoires were generated with immunoSEQ multiplex PCR, while TCRdb's copy carries only in-frame clones and drops some. The sample has 300,000 to 450,000 clones; 70% to 90% are singletons. The sample taken for sequencing was peripheral blood. These receptors were taken from a woman aged 30 to 39 with COVID-19, enrolled during active disease. The CDR3 runs from the conserved cysteine through the conserved F or W. D genes are given only for firm matches. Only part of the rows carry a size: once, few, many, or a class if the clone is expanded.

clone_size | j_call | d_call | v_call | cdr3_nt | cdr3_aa
- | TRBJ2-6 | - | TRBV21-1 | TGTGCCAGCAGCAAATCTCGGACAGGGAGCTCTGGGGCCAACGTCCTGACTTTC | CASSKSRTGSSGANVLTF
- | TRBJ1-2 | TRBD1 | TRBV6-2/TRBV6-3 | TGTGCCAGCAGTTACCCAAGGACAGGGGGCTATGGCTACACCTTC | CASSYPRTGGYGYTF
- | TRBJ1-3 | - | TRBV28 | TGTGCCAGCAGTTTGCATGAGAGCTCTGGAAACACCATATATTTT | CASSLHESSGNTIYF
once | TRBJ2-7 | TRBD2 | TRBV13 | TGTGCCAGCAGCTCCCGAGGGACTAGCGGGGTACTCGAGCAGTACTTC | CASSSRGTSGVLEQYF
- | TRBJ2-3 | TRBD2 | TRBV18 | TGTGCCAGCTCACCAGACGGGGGGGCGGTAACGCAGTATTTT | CASSPDGGAVTQYF
- | TRBJ2-3 | - | TRBV2 | TGTGCCAGCAGTGCCGAATCAAGCAAGTCCACAGATACGCAGTATTTT | CASSAESSKSTDTQYF
- | TRBJ2-5 | - | TRBV29-1 | TGCAGCGTTGGTCGTCAGGATAAACAGACCCAGTACTTC | CSVGRQDKQTQYF
- | TRBJ2-5 | - | TRBV27 | TGTGCCAGCAGTCCCCTCATGACGTACAGCCCTTACAGGGAGGGGCAAGAGACCCAGTACTTC | CASSPLMTYSPYREGQETQYF
- | TRBJ1-4 | - | TRBV19 | TGTGCCAGTAGCATGGGGAGACGGAAGGATGAAAAACTGTTTTTT | CASSMGRRKDEKLFF
- | TRBJ2-3 | - | TRBV7-6 | TGTGCCAGCAGCTACACAGGCAGGAGCACAGATACGCAGTATTTT | CASSYTGRSTDTQYF
- | TRBJ1-2 | TRBD1 | TRBV6-5 | TGTGCCAGCAGCGACCATCGACAGGGAATCTACACCTTC | CASSDHRQGIYTF